These 25 T cell receptor beta chains came from one sample sequenced in a study of spatial heterogeneity in lung cancer. Regarding time point: sample taken at primary tumor resection. TCRdb independently ran MiXCR on the 5' RACE reads; one entry per CDR3 protein. The sample has under 25,000 distinct CDR3 sequences; roughly 7% are singletons. The source material was PBMCs, sampled at surgery. All receptors come from a male donor with early-stage non-small cell lung cancer.

In this sample, this clonotype turned up many times. The J gene is TRBJ2-3, the V gene TRBV20-1; D gene unclear. V lost 3 bases, J lost 0 bases, and 13 bases lay in between. From germline, CDR1 is DFQATT and CDR2 SNEGSKA (reference sequence). CDR3 length equals 15 residues. The CDR3 DNA reads TGCAGTGCTAGGCGATTTAGCTCTAGCACAGATACGCAGTATTTT. Protein product: CSARRFSSSTDTQYF.

This clonotype was observed at least ten times. The chain employs TRBV20-1 and TRBJ2-4, with 9 bases fitting TRBD2. The CDR3 sequence is 16 residues long. Germline V gives CDR1 DFQATT, CDR2 SNEGSKA (reference sequence). The V gene end was trimmed by 5 bases and the J gene end by 1 base; junction bases not matched to a gene: 9. The CDR3 DNA reads TGCAGTGCTTATCCTTTAGCGGGAGACGCCAAAAACATTCAGTACTTC. As protein: CSAYPLAGDAKNIQYF.

This clonotype has a handful of counts. The chain joins TRBV11-1 to TRBJ2-1; TRBD1 matches 10 bases. Germline V gene data show CDR1 as SGHAT and CDR2 as FQDESV (reference sequence). The CDR3 covers 15 residues. J lost 3 bases, V lost 5 bases, and 4 bases had no gene match. CDR3 sequence reads: CASSTGQGDYNEQFF. The CDR3 DNA reads TGTGCCAGCAGCACAGGACAGGGGGACTACAATGAGCAGTTCTTC.

This clonotype was seen ten or more times. The CDR3 region is CASSYSAGYEQYV. The CDR3 DNA follows: TGTGCCAGCAGTTACTCGGCGGGGTACGAGCAGTACGTC. The chain is built from TRBV6-2 or TRBV6-3 and TRBJ2-7; D might be TRBD2 (6 bases). Trimming stripped 0 bases from V and 4 bases from J, with 7 bases between. CDR3 length: 13 amino acids. The germline V gene encodes CDR1 MNHEY and CDR2 SVGEGT.

This clonotype came up a few times. V is TRBV6-6 and J is TRBJ2-1; TRBD2 is a possible D gene (6 bases). Between the trimmed V and J ends, which lost 8 bases and 3 bases, there was a span of 17 bases. There are 15 residues in the CDR3. Germline loops: CDR1 MNHNY, CDR2 SVGAGI (reference sequence). The CDR3 reads CASFFEASVYNEQFF. The CDR3 region has the DNA TGTGCCAGCTTCTTCGAGGCTAGCGTCTACAATGAGCAGTTCTTC.

This clonotype occurred many times. The CDR3 region is CASKGTGNTIYF. The CDR3 nucleotides are TGCGCCAGCAAGGGCACCGGAAACACCATATATTTT. J is TRBJ1-3 and V is TRBV4-1; D is uncertain. V was clipped by 7 bases and J by 4 bases, with 8 bases between them. CDR1 is MGHRA and CDR2 is YSYEKL in the germline V gene. The CDR3 runs 12 residues.

The chain combines TRBV3-1 with TRBJ1-1; 10 bases fit TRBD1. This CDR3 comprises 15 residues. CDR1 is LGHDT and CDR2 is YNNKEL in the germline V gene (reference sequence). Germline trimming cut 0 bases from V and 4 bases from J; bases unmatched to any gene: 2. Here the CDR3 DNA reads TGTGCCAGCAGCCAAGATCGGACAGGGGGCACTGAAGCTTTCTTT. This encodes CASSQDRTGGTEAFF.

The rearrangement uses TRBV6-1 and TRBJ2-3; 8 nucleotides align to TRBD1. This CDR3 comprises 14 residues. Germline V gene sequence: CDR1 MNHNS, CDR2 SASEGT. J lost 3 bases, V lost 5 bases, and 4 bases had no gene match. CDR3 DNA: TGTGCCAGCAGTACAGGGGGATCGACAGATACGCAGTATTTT. Amino acids: CASSTGGSTDTQYF.

The chain combines TRBV28 with TRBJ1-2, with D possibly TRBD1 on 6 matching bases. V shed 6 bases and J shed 4 bases, with 18 bases lying between them. CDR1 is MDHEN and CDR2 is SYDVKM in the germline V gene. CDR3 length: 15 residues. Here the CDR3 reads CASRPTGPTGYGYTF. The CDR3, as DNA: TGTGCCAGCAGGCCTACAGGGCCCACTGGCTATGGCTACACCTTC.

This clonotype was observed a few times. The chain links TRBV20-1 to TRBJ2-1, with 8 bases lining up with TRBD1. The CDR3 is 13 residues long. Trimming at V came to 6 bases and at J to 8 bases, leaving 9 bases not matched to a gene. Germline CDR1 DFQATT, CDR2 SNEGSKA (reference sequence). CDR3 loop: CSADREGRDEQFF. CDR3 DNA sequence: TGCAGTGCGGACAGGGAAGGACGGGATGAGCAGTTCTTC.

This chain links TRBV2 with TRBJ2-3; TRBD2 might be the D (6 bases). Germline CDR1 is SNHLY and CDR2 is FYNNEI. This CDR3 has 15 amino acids. Trimming stripped 6 bases from V and 0 bases from J, with 13 bases between. CDR3 residues: CASSPSRGSTDTQYF. The CDR3 DNA reads as TGTGCCAGCAGCCCCTCGCGGGGTAGCACAGATACGCAGTATTTT.

This clonotype has a count of ten or more. This chain uses TRBV24-1 with TRBJ2-3; 11 bases are a match to TRBD2. CDR3 length: 16 residues. V trimming: 3 bases; J trimming: 4 bases; junction bases outside the gene matches: 5. The germline V gene encodes CDR1 KGHDR and CDR2 SFDVKD. The CDR3 here is CATSDALAGEADTQYF. CDR3 in DNA: TGTGCCACCAGTGATGCACTAGCGGGAGAGGCAGATACGCAGTATTTT.

The DNA of the CDR3 is TGCGCCAGCAGCCAGGGGACAGGGGAAAAAGTCAACACTGAAGCTTTCTTT. Translating it yields CASSQGTGEKVNTEAFF. The chain carries TRBV4-1 and TRBJ1-1, with 10 positions matching TRBD1. J was trimmed by 2 bases and V by 3 bases; bases with no gene match: 9. The CDR3 contains 17 residues. Germline values: CDR1 MGHRA, CDR2 YSYEKL.

This clonotype showed up many times. The J gene is TRBJ2-1, the V gene TRBV5-1; D remains unclear. Germline CDR1 is SGHRS and CDR2 is YFSETQ. V lost 6 bases, J lost 0 bases, and 10 bases lay in between. The CDR3 is made up of 14 amino acids. CDR3 bases: TGCGCCAGCATGGGCAAAAGCTCCTACAATGAGCAGTTCTTC. Translation: CASMGKSSYNEQFF.

This clonotype was seen at least ten times. The chain couples TRBV28 to TRBJ2-4; D possibly corresponds to TRBD2 (5 bases). The CDR3 consists of 12 residues. Trimming shortened V by 2 bases and J by 12 bases, and 11 bases separated the two germline ends. Germline CDR1 MDHEN, CDR2 SYDVKM. CDR3 residues: CASSLLVGAQYF. CDR3 nucleotides: TGTGCCAGCAGTTTACTTGTGGGAGCTCAGTACTTC.

This clonotype has a count of ten or more. The gene calls are TRBV12-3 or TRBV12-4 and TRBJ2-7, with 12 bases that match TRBD2. V lost 7 bases, J lost 3 bases, and 7 bases stayed unmatched. The CDR3 has 15 amino acids. As DNA, the CDR3 is TGTGCCAGCACCAATGGACTAGCGGGAAGCTACGAGCAGTACTTC. Protein sequence: CASTNGLAGSYEQYF.

This clonotype was observed at least ten times. The gene calls are TRBV20-1 and TRBJ1-1; 7 bases line up with TRBD1. This CDR3 is built from 16 residues. The J segment lost 3 bases and the V segment lost 2 bases, leaving 12 bases of the junction unmatched. Germline V gives CDR1 DFQATT, CDR2 SNEGSKA (reference sequence). In DNA form, the CDR3 reads TGCAGTGCTAGACCCCCCACGAGGGGGCTAGACACTGAAGCTTTCTTT. Encoded protein: CSARPPTRGLDTEAFF.

This clonotype appeared many times. The genes are TRBV12-3 or TRBV12-4 and TRBJ2-3; D remains unclear. The CDR3 has 15 residues. The V and J ends lost 3 bases and 1 base respectively, with 11 bases between them. CDR3 region: CASSFTQPGTDTQYF. The CDR3, as DNA: TGTGCCAGCAGTTTCACACAGCCCGGCACAGATACGCAGTATTTT.

Many counts were recorded for this clonotype. The rearrangement uses TRBV3-1 and TRBJ1-4; D is ambiguous. Deletions cut 1 base from V and 5 bases from J, with 8 bases between. The CDR3 has 14 residues. The germline V gene encodes CDR1 LGHDT and CDR2 YNNKEL (reference sequence). CDR3 DNA sequence: TGTGCCAGCAGCCAAGGGAGCCACAATGAAAAACTGTTTTTT. It codes for CASSQGSHNEKLFF. Full variable domain (remainder filled in from reference TRBV3-1 and TRBJ1-4): DTAVSQTPKYLVTQMGNDKSIKCEQNLGHDTMYWYKQDSKKFLKIMFSYNNKELIINETVPNRFSPKSPDKAHLNLHINSLELGDSAVYFCASSQGSHNEKLFFGSGTQLSVL.

The chain combines TRBV7-2 with TRBJ2-2; 9 bases align to TRBD1. There are 15 residues in the CDR3. Per the germline V gene, CDR1 is SGHTA and CDR2 is FQGNSA. The V gene end was trimmed by 5 bases and the J gene end by 7 bases; junction bases not matched to a gene: 8. CDR3 protein: CASSALGTGLGELFF. For the CDR3, the DNA is TGTGCCAGCAGCGCCCTAGGGACAGGGCTCGGGGAGCTGTTTTTT.

The chain employs TRBV20-1 and TRBJ2-7; 10 nucleotides line up with TRBD2. Germline V gene sequence: CDR1 DFQATT, CDR2 SNEGSKA (reference sequence). CDR3 length: 16 amino acids. Trimming took 0 bases from V and 6 from J; bases not matched to a gene: 11. In nucleotides, the CDR3 is TGCAGTGCTAGAGATCTCAGCGGGAGGGCGATTGTCGAGCAGTACTTC. It is translated as CSARDLSGRAIVEQYF.

The chain has TRBV3-1 and TRBJ2-1; 8 positions agree with TRBD2. This CDR3 has 14 amino acids. In germline, CDR1 is LGHDT, CDR2 YNNKEL (reference sequence). J was trimmed by 7 bases and V by 4 bases; bases with no gene match: 6. The CDR3: CASSLRGGGNEQFF. DNA for the CDR3: TGTGCCAGCAGCCTACGGGGGGGCGGGAATGAGCAGTTCTTC.

This clonotype showed up many times. The rearrangement uses TRBV4-1 and TRBJ1-5; 9 bases match TRBD1. Germline assignment: CDR1 MGHRA and CDR2 YSYEKL. The CDR3 contains 17 residues. The trim removed 1 base at V and 3 bases at J, leaving 7 bases unmatched. The CDR3 loop is CASSQVLRTGANQPQHF. CDR3 nucleotide sequence: TGCGCCAGCAGCCAAGTCCTCCGGACAGGGGCCAATCAGCCCCAGCATTTT.

Only one count was recorded for this clonotype. A read error may explain this, as a much larger clone is one base away. The genes are TRBV5-5 and TRBJ2-2; D uncertain. Germline V lookup: CDR1 SGHKS, CDR2 YYEKEE (reference sequence). The V end was cut by 6 bases, the J end by 13 bases, with 22 bases between. The length of the CDR3 is 14 residues. This CDR3 reads CASTSPGVRTGLFF. The CDR3 nucleotides are TGTGCCAGCACCTCTCCTGGGGTCAGGACGGGGCTGTTTTTT.

This clonotype was recorded many times. The chain links TRBV27 to TRBJ1-1, with TRBD1 as a possible D gene (5 bases). Germline loops: CDR1 MNHEY, CDR2 SMNVEV (reference sequence). This CDR3 is built from 15 residues. V lost 5 bases and J lost 4, with 17 bases in between. The CDR3 DNA sequence: TGTGCCAGCAGTCAGGGACGGTGGGGCGCCACTGAAGCTTTCTTT. It codes for CASSQGRWGATEAFF.